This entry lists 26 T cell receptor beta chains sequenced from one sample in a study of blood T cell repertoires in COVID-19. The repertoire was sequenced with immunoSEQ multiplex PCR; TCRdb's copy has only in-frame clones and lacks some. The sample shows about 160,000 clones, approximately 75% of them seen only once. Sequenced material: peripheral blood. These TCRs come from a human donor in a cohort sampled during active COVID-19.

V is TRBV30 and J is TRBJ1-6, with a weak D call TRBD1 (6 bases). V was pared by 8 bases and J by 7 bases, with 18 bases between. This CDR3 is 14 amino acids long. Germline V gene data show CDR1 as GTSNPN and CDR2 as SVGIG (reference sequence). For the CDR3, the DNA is TGTGCCGGGAACAGGGTCCCCACAAATTCACCCCTCCACTTT. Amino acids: CAGNRVPTNSPLHF.

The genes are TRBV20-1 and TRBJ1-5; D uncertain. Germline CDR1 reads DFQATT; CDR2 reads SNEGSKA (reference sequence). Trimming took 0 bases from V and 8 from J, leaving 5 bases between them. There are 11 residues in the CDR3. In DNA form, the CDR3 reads TGCAGTGCTAGAGAGGGAGAGCCCCAGCATTTT. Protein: CSAREGEPQHF.

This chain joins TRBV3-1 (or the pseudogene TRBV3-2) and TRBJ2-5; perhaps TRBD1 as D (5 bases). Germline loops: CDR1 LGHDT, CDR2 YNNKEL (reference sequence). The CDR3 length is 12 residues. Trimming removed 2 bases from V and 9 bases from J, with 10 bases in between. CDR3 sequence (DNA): TGTGCCAGCAGCCAAAGTAAAGGGGCCCAGTACTTC. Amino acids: CASSQSKGAQYF.

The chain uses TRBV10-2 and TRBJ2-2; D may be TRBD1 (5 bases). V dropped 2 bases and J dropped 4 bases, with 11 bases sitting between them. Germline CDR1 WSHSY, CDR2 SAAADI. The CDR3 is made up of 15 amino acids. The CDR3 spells CASSERTPTTGELFF. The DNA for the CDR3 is TGCGCCAGCAGTGAGAGGACACCGACCACCGGGGAGCTGTTTTTT.

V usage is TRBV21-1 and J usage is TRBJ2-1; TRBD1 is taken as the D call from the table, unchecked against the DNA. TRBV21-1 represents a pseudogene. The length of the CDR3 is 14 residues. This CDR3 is CASSKGRVVDEQFF. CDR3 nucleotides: TGTGCCAGCAGCAAGGGCAGAGTGGTCGATGAGCAGTTCTTC.

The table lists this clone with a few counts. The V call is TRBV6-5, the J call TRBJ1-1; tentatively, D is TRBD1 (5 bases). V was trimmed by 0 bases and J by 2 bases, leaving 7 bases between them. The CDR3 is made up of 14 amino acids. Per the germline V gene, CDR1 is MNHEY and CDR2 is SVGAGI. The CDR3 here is CASSYSTGNTEAFF. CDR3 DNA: TGTGCCAGCAGTTACTCTACAGGTAACACTGAAGCTTTCTTT.

The CDR3 DNA reads as TGTGCCAGCAGTCCGGACAGGAGGAACACTGAAGCTTTCTTT. Amino acid sequence: CASSPDRRNTEAFF. V and J are TRBV28 and TRBJ1-1; 7 bases are a match to TRBD1. This CDR3 has 14 amino acids. The germline gives CDR1 MDHEN, CDR2 SYDVKM. Losses at the gene ends were 5 bases for V and 1 base for J; bases not matched to a gene: 4.

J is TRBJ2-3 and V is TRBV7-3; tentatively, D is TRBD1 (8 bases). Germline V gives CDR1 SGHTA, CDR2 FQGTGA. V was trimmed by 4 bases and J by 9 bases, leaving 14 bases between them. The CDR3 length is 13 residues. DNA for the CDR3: TGTGCCAGCAGCTCAATACAGGGGGGGACGCAGTATTTT. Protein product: CASSSIQGGTQYF.

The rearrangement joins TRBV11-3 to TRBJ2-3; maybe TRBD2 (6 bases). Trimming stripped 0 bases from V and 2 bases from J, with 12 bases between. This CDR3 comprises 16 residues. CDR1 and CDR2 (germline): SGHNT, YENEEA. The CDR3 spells CASSLDGAGSTDTQYF. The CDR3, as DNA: TGTGCCAGCAGCTTAGATGGCGCGGGATCCACAGATACGCAGTATTTT.

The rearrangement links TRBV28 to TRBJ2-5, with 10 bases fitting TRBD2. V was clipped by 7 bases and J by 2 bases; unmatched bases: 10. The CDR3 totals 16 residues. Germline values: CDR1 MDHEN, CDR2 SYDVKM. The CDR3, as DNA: TGTGCCAGCAATGTCCTAGCGGGGGCCATACAAGAGACCCAGTACTTC. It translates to CASNVLAGAIQETQYF.

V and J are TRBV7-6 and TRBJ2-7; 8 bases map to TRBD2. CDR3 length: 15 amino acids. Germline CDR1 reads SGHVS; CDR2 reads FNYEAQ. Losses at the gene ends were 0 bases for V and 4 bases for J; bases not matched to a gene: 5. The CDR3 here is CASSLAVAGTYEQYF. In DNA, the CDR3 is TGTGCCAGCAGCTTAGCAGTAGCGGGAACATACGAGCAGTACTTC.

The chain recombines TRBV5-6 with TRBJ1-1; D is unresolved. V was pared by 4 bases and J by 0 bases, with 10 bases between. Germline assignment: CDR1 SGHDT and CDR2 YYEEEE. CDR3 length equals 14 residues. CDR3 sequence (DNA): TGTGCCAGCAGCCTGCGGGCCATGAACACTGAAGCTTTCTTT. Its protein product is CASSLRAMNTEAFF.

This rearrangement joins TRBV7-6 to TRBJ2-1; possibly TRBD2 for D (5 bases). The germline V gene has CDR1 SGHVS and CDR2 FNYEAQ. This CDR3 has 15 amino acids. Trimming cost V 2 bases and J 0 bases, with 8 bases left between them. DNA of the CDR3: TGTGCCAGCAGCTTATTACTAGGCTCCTACAATGAGCAGTTCTTC. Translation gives CASSLLLGSYNEQFF.

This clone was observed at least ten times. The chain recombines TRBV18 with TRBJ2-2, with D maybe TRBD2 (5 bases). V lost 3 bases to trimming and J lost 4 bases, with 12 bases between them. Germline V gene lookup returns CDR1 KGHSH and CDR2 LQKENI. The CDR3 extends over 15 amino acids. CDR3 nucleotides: TGTGCCAGCTCACCCCTCGAGGGCTCCACCGGGGAGCTGTTTTTT. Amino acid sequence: CASSPLEGSTGELFF.

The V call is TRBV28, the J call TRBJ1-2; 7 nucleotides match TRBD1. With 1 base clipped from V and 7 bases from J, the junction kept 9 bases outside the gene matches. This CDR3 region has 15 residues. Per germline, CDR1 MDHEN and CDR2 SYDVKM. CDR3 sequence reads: CASSLSNRQGGGYTF. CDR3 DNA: TGTGCCAGCAGTTTATCTAATCGACAGGGTGGTGGCTACACCTTC.

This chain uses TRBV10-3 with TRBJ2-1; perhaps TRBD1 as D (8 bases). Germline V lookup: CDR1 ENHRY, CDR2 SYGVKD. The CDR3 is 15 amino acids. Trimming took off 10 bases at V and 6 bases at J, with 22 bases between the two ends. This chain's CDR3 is CATTGGPGGSNEQFF. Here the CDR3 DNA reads TGTGCCACCACGGGGGGCCCAGGGGGCTCCAATGAGCAGTTCTTC.

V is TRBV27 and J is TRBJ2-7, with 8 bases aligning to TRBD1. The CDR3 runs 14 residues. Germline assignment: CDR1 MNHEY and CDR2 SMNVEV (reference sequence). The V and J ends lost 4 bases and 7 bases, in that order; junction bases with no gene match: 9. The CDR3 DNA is TGTGCCAGCAGTTCGGACAGGGCAACTAGTGAGCAGTACTTC. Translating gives CASSSDRATSEQYF.

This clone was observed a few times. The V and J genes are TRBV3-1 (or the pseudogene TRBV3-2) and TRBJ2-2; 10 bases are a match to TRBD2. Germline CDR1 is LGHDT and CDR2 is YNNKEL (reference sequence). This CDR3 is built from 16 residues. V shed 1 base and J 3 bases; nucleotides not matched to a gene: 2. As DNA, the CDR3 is TGTGCCAGCAGCCAAGGACTAGCGGGCTACACCGGGGAGCTGTTTTTT. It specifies CASSQGLAGYTGELFF.

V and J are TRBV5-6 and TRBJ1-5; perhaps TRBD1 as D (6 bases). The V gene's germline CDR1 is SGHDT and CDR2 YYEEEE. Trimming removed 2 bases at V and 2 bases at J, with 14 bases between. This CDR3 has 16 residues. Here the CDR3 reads CASSFGGLGGNQPQHF. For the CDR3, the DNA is TGTGCCAGCAGCTTCGGGGGGCTTGGCGGCAATCAGCCCCAGCATTTT.

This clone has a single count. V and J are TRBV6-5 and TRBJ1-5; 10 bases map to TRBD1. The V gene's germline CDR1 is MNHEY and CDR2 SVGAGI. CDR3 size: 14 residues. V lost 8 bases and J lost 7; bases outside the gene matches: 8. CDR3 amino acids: CASGPGQGNQPQHF. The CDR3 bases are TGTGCCAGCGGTCCGGGACAGGGGAACCAGCCCCAGCATTTT.

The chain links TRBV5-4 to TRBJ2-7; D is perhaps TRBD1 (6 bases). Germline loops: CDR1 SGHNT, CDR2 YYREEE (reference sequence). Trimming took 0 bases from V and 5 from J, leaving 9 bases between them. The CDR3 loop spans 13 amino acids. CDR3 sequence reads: CASSLGQVNEQYF. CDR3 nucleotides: TGTGCCAGCAGCTTGGGACAGGTAAACGAGCAGTACTTC.

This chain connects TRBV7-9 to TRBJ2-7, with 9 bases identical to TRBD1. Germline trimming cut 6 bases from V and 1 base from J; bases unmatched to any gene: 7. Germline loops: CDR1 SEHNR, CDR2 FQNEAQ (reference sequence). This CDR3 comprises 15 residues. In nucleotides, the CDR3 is TGTGCCAGCAGGGGGGACAGGGCCTATTCCTACGAGCAGTACTTC. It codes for CASRGDRAYSYEQYF.

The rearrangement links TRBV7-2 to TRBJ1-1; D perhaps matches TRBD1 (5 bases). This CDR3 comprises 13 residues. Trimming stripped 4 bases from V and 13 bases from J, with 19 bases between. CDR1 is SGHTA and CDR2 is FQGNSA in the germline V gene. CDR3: CASSSTDGYRGFF. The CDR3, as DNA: TGTGCCAGCAGCTCGACAGATGGATATAGAGGTTTCTTT.

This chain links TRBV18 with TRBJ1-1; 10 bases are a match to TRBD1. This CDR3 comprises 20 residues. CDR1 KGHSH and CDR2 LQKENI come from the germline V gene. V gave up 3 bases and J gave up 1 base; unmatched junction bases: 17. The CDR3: CASSPLLTRDRGSPNTEAFF. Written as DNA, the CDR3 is TGTGCCAGCTCACCCCTCCTAACCCGGGACAGGGGATCGCCGAACACTGAAGCTTTCTTT.

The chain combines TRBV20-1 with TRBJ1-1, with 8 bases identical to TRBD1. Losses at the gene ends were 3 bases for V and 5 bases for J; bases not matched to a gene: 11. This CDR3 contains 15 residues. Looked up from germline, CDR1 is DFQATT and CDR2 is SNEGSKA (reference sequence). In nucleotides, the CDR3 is TGCAGTGCTAGTCAGGGGGCGCGAGAGAGAACTGAAGCTTTCTTT. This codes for CSASQGARERTEAFF.

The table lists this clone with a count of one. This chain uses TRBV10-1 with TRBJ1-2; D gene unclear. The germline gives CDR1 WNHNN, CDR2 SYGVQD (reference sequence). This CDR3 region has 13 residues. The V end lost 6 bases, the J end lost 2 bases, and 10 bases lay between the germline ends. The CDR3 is CASSPRANYGYTF. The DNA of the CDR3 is TGCGCCAGCAGCCCGAGGGCGAACTATGGCTACACCTTC.